Listed below are T cell receptor beta chains from one sample, sequenced in a study of blood T cell repertoires in COVID-19. TCRdb's copy holds only in-frame clones and misses some; the assay was immunoSEQ multiplex PCR. The table has around 100,000 clones, roughly 87% seen once. The sample taken for sequencing was peripheral blood. These receptors were collected from a woman in her fifties or sixties with acute or convalescent COVID-19. Both conserved end residues are part of each CDR3. The order of the fields is J gene, V gene, clone size, D gene, CDR3 protein, CDR3 DNA. The D gene is left open where the match is weak. The size entry is marked missing in some rows and otherwise reads once, few, many or a size class.

>TRBJ1-1|TRBV7-9|-|-
CASSLGDRNTEAFF
TGTGCCAGCAGCTTAGGAGACAGGAATACTGAAGCTTTCTTT
>TRBJ1-4|TRBV4-1|-|-
CASGQGPTNEKLFF
TGCGCCAGCGGCCAGGGGCCAACTAATGAAAAACTGTTTTTT
>TRBJ1-3|TRBV3-1/TRBV3-2|few|-
CASSHDGSSGNTIYF
TGTGCCAGCAGCCACGACGGGAGCTCTGGAAACACCATATATTTT
>TRBJ1-2|TRBV7-9|-|TRBD1
CASSLGGQGYGYTF
TGTGCCAGCAGCTTAGGGGGACAGGGCTATGGCTACACCTTC
>TRBJ1-5|TRBV7-9|-|-
CASSNLQGNQPQHF
TGTGCCAGCAGCAATCTCCAGGGTAATCAGCCCCAGCATTTT
>TRBJ1-3|TRBV2|-|-
CASRPPGSSSGNTIYF
TGTGCCAGCAGGCCCCCGGGGTCGAGCTCTGGAAACACCATATATTTT
>TRBJ1-5|TRBV10-3|-|-
CAISPAHSNQPQHF
TGTGCCATCTCCCCCGCCCACTCAAATCAGCCCCAGCATTTT
>TRBJ2-5|TRBV18|-|-
CASSPGAETQYF
TGTGCCAGCTCACCTGGAGCAGAGACCCAGTACTTC
>TRBJ1-5|TRBV29-1|few|-
CSVGNAGQPQHF
TGCAGCGTTGGCAACGCGGGTCAGCCCCAGCATTTT
>TRBJ1-2|TRBV4-1|-|-
CASSQDGREAYGYTF
TGCGCCAGCAGCCAAGATGGCAGGGAGGCCTATGGCTACACCTTC
>TRBJ1-1|TRBV7-9|-|-
CASSSREAFF
TGTGCCAGCAGTTCTCGGGAAGCTTTCTTT
>TRBJ2-2|TRBV15|-|-
CATSRDLAGNGELFF
TGTGCCACCAGCAGAGATCTGGCAGGGAACGGGGAGCTGTTTTTT
>TRBJ2-3|TRBV7-3|-|-
CASSLLGTDTQYF
TGTGCCAGCAGCTTACTAGGAACAGATACGCAGTATTTT
>TRBJ2-3|TRBV5-1|-|-
CASSLEAGDDTQYF
TGCGCCAGCAGCTTGGAGGCAGGGGATGATACGCAGTATTTT
>TRBJ1-5|TRBV28|-|TRBD1
CASSFPGTGRSNQPQHF
TGTGCCAGCAGTTTCCCTGGGACAGGACGTAGCAATCAGCCCCAGCATTTT
>TRBJ1-6|TRBV2|-|-
CASSERRPGYNSPLHF
TGTGCCAGCAGTGAGAGAAGGCCGGGGTATAATTCACCCCTCCACTTT
>TRBJ1-6|TRBV11-3|-|-
CASSLDTGYNSPLHF
TGTGCCAGCAGCTTAGATACGGGGTATAATTCACCCCTCCACTTT
>TRBJ2-1|TRBV11-2|-|-
CASSFMVRDIGQFF
TGTGCCAGCAGCTTCATGGTCCGGGACATAGGACAGTTCTTC
>TRBJ2-2|TRBV4-2|-|TRBD2
CASSPDSGSTGELFF
TGTGCCAGCAGCCCCGATAGCGGGAGCACCGGGGAGCTGTTTTTT
>TRBJ2-1|TRBV6-5|-|TRBD1
CASSLGTVYNEQFF
TGTGCCAGCAGTCTCGGGACAGTCTACAATGAGCAGTTCTTC
>TRBJ1-1|TRBV5-1|-|-
CASSLDAATEAFF
TGCGCCAGCAGCTTGGACGCGGCCACTGAAGCTTTCTTT
>TRBJ2-2|TRBV3-1/TRBV3-2|-|-
CASSQPGLPNTGELFF
TGTGCCAGCAGCCAGCCGGGACTGCCCAACACCGGGGAGCTGTTTTTT